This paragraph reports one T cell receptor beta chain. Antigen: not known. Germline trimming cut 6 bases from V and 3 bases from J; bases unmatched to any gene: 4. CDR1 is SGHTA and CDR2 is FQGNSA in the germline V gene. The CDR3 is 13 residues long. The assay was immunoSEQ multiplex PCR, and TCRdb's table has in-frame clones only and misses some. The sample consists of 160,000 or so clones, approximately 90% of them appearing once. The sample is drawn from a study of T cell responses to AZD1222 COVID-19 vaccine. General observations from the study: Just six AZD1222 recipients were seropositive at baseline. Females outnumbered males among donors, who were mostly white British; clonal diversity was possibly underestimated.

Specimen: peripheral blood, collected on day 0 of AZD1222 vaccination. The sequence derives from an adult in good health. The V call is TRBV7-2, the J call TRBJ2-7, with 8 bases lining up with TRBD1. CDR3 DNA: TGTGCCAGCAGACTGACAGGGGACTACGAGCAGTACTTC. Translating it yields CASRLTGDYEQYF.